The subject of this entry is one T cell receptor (beta chain). The data were obtained in a study of blood T cell repertoires in COVID-19. In the original analysis: Estimates of nucleated cell counts were drawn from the amplification of reference gene primers. Repertoires were generated with immunoSEQ multiplex PCR, while TCRdb's copy carries only in-frame clones and drops some. That table supplies the V and J calls and clone size; D and trimming were determined from the DNA. The table includes 250,000 to 400,000 clones, about nine tenths detected once. Patients at the Seattle site were enrolled during active infection and followed longitudinally. The J segment lost 4 bases and the V segment lost 6 bases, leaving 3 bases of the junction unmatched. There are 12 residues in the CDR3. CDR1 and CDR2 from the germline V gene are SNHLY and FYNNEI.

The TCR sequence derives from a woman in her thirties with COVID-19, enrolled during active disease. The chain couples TRBV2 to TRBJ2-7, with 7 bases aligning to TRBD1. Sequences were obtained from peripheral blood. The DNA of the CDR3 is TGTGCCAGCAGGACAGGGTTTTACGAGCAGTACTTC. This gives the protein CASRTGFYEQYF.